This T cell receptor beta chain was identified in a study of T cells in Graves' hyperthyroidism and ophthalmopathy. Background on the study: Before treatment of any kind, peripheral blood was taken at initial diagnosis.

Those patients with uncontrolled infection, other autoimmune disease, pregnancy or lactation were excluded. Diagnoses were established using clinical symptoms, serum thyroxine and TRAb, thyroid ultrasound and orbital computed tomography. Regions amplified from RNA transcripts were the TCR beta CDR3 regions. HTBI primers were employed in a first-round RT-PCR of the TCR CDR3. TCRdb used MiXCR to reprocess the multiplex PCR reads, holding one entry per CDR3 protein. The sample records some 720,000 distinct CDR3 sequences, roughly 17% being singletons. Whole-study findings and limits: Most clonotypes expanded in thyroid above 0.001 were likewise present in blood.

This clonotype was recorded a few times. The target antigen is unknown. Sequencing was carried out using blood. The receptor was isolated from a young man with Graves' hyperthyroidism.

The CDR3: CASNSGTSGSYEQFF. Written as DNA, the CDR3 is TGTGCCAGCAATTCCGGGACTAGCGGGAGTTATGAGCAGTTCTTC. The chain joins TRBV28 to TRBJ2-1, with 14 bases fitting TRBD2. Germline CDR1 is MDHEN and CDR2 is SYDVKM. V dropped 7 bases and J dropped 8; count of bases not matched to a gene: 7. The CDR3 is made up of 15 amino acids.